The rows below give T cell receptor beta chains drawn from one sample of a study of cytomegalovirus exposure and HLA in healthy donors. Clones were sequenced by immunoSEQ multiplex PCR, and TCRdb holds only the in-frame ones, with some missing. Found here are 150,000 to 200,000 clones, about 80% of them singletons; the top ten hold approximately 1.1%. Input material: PBMCs. The receptors derive from a woman aged 40 to 50 in good health and CMV-seronegative. Both conserved end residues are part of each CDR3. The order of the fields is V gene, clone size, J gene, D gene, CDR3 DNA, CDR3 protein. The D gene is left open where the match is weak. The size field is filled for only some rows; it gives once, few, many or a size class.

v_call: TRBV15
clone_size: once
j_call: TRBJ1-2
d_call: -
cdr3_nt: TGTGCCACCAGCAGAGACAGGTCGTCATATGGCTACACCTTC
cdr3_aa: CATSRDRSSYGYTF

v_call: TRBV5-5
clone_size: medium-sized
j_call: TRBJ1-1
d_call: -
cdr3_nt: TGTGCCAGCAGCTTGGGCTTCCGGACTGAAGCTTTCTTT
cdr3_aa: CASSLGFRTEAFF

v_call: TRBV2
clone_size: -
j_call: TRBJ2-6
d_call: TRBD1
cdr3_nt: TGTGCCAGCAGTGCCCTGGACAGGGGCCGGTGGTCCAACGTCCTGACTTTC
cdr3_aa: CASSALDRGRWSNVLTF

v_call: TRBV7-2
clone_size: -
j_call: TRBJ2-2
d_call: TRBD2
cdr3_nt: TGTGCCAGCAGCTTAGCAGCGGGAGTAAACACCGGGGAGCTGTTTTTT
cdr3_aa: CASSLAAGVNTGELFF

v_call: TRBV28
clone_size: -
j_call: TRBJ2-1
d_call: -
cdr3_nt: TGTGCCAGCAGTTTATCCCCGGGGAACAATGAGCAGTTCTTC
cdr3_aa: CASSLSPGNNEQFF

v_call: TRBV5-4
clone_size: -
j_call: TRBJ1-1
d_call: -
cdr3_nt: TGTGCCAGCAGCTTTGGGCCAGGGGCGAACACTGAAGCTTTCTTT
cdr3_aa: CASSFGPGANTEAFF

v_call: TRBV5-8
clone_size: -
j_call: TRBJ2-3
d_call: TRBD2
cdr3_nt: TGTGCCAGCAGCTTACCGGGACTAGGGTCAGATACGCAGTATTTT
cdr3_aa: CASSLPGLGSDTQYF

v_call: TRBV10-3
clone_size: -
j_call: TRBJ1-1
d_call: TRBD1
cdr3_nt: TGTGCCATCAGTGGGGGGACAGGGAGGGACACTGAAGCTTTCTTT
cdr3_aa: CAISGGTGRDTEAFF

v_call: TRBV5-1
clone_size: once
j_call: TRBJ1-1
d_call: -
cdr3_nt: TGCGCCAGCAGCTACTTAATGTCGAACACTGAAGCTTTCTTT
cdr3_aa: CASSYLMSNTEAFF

v_call: TRBV6-5
clone_size: few
j_call: TRBJ1-5
d_call: -
cdr3_nt: TGTGCCAGCAGGGGGGGGGAGAGCAATCAGCCCCAGCATTTT
cdr3_aa: CASRGGESNQPQHF

v_call: TRBV7-3
clone_size: few
j_call: TRBJ2-1
d_call: TRBD2
cdr3_nt: TGTGCCAGCAGCTCGGTAGCGGGCTCCTACAATGAGCAGTTCTTC
cdr3_aa: CASSSVAGSYNEQFF

v_call: TRBV5-1
clone_size: -
j_call: TRBJ2-1
d_call: -
cdr3_nt: TGCGCCAGCAGCTTGGAAGGAGGGGGCGCGGGTGAGCAGTTCTTC
cdr3_aa: CASSLEGGGAGEQFF

v_call: TRBV7-9
clone_size: -
j_call: TRBJ2-5
d_call: TRBD2
cdr3_nt: TGTGCCAGCAGCTCCCCCCGGGCTAGCGGGAGTAAGACCCAGTACTTC
cdr3_aa: CASSSPRASGSKTQYF

v_call: TRBV10-3
clone_size: -
j_call: TRBJ2-1
d_call: TRBD2
cdr3_nt: TGTGCCATCAGTGAAGTCGGGACTAGCGGGATCTACAATGAGCAGTTCTTC
cdr3_aa: CAISEVGTSGIYNEQFF

v_call: TRBV6-1
clone_size: -
j_call: TRBJ2-2
d_call: -
cdr3_nt: TGTGCCAGCAGTGCAGGGTTCACCGGGGAGCTGTTTTTT
cdr3_aa: CASSAGFTGELFF

v_call: TRBV5-6
clone_size: -
j_call: TRBJ1-6
d_call: -
cdr3_nt: TGTGCCAGCAGCTTGGAGCAACTGAATAATTCACCCCTCCACTTT
cdr3_aa: CASSLEQLNNSPLHF

v_call: TRBV30
clone_size: -
j_call: TRBJ2-6
d_call: -
cdr3_nt: TGTGCCTGGAGTGCAACAGTCTCTGGGGCCAACGTCCTGACTTTC
cdr3_aa: CAWSATVSGANVLTF

v_call: TRBV5-4
clone_size: -
j_call: TRBJ1-1
d_call: -
cdr3_nt: TGTGCCAGCAGCTTGGATCCAGGGGCCGGGGCTGAAGCTTTCTTT
cdr3_aa: CASSLDPGAGAEAFF

v_call: TRBV5-1
clone_size: -
j_call: TRBJ1-1
d_call: -
cdr3_nt: TGCGCCAGCAGCGGCCCGGTGGGTGGGCAGGGCACTGAAGCTTTCTTT
cdr3_aa: CASSGPVGGQGTEAFF

v_call: TRBV7-9
clone_size: -
j_call: TRBJ1-6
d_call: -
cdr3_nt: TGTGCCAAAAGGGGAAACTCCTATAATTCACCCCTCCACTTT
cdr3_aa: CAKRGNSYNSPLHF

v_call: TRBV11-3
clone_size: -
j_call: TRBJ1-2
d_call: TRBD1
cdr3_nt: TGTGCCAGCAGCCAGCGGACAGGGTTCTATGGCTACACCTTC
cdr3_aa: CASSQRTGFYGYTF

v_call: TRBV29-1
clone_size: -
j_call: TRBJ1-4
d_call: -
cdr3_nt: TGCAGCGTTCATCAGGCTGGTGAAAAACTGTTTTTT
cdr3_aa: CSVHQAGEKLFF

v_call: TRBV15
clone_size: once
j_call: TRBJ2-7
d_call: -
cdr3_nt: TGTGCCACCAGCTTAGGAAAGCGGGAGCAGTACTTC
cdr3_aa: CATSLGKREQYF